This T cell receptor (beta chain) was captured in a study of immune cell composition in non-small cell lung cancer. Germline V gives CDR1 LNHNV, CDR2 YYDKDF (reference sequence). The V gene lost 3 bases and the J gene lost 0 bases, with 15 bases spanning the gap. This CDR3 is 17 amino acids long. The normal lung sample lay at least 3 cm, and maximally far, from the tumour. Template was genomic DNA from frozen, unsorted single-cell suspensions. To note about this clone: Antigen: not known.

Profiling relied on immunoSEQ multiplex PCR, and the TCRdb table lists in-frame clones only, not all of them. The table includes around 6,500 clones, 67% detected once. Regarding the study as a whole: Adenocarcinomas with higher top tumour-associated clone frequency had more reactive TILs. Squamous carcinomas (approximately 80%) more often had tumour-associated clones >0.5% than adenocarcinomas (roughly 33%). Tumour-reactive clones were not shown to match dominant in vivo tumour clones.

The chain carries TRBV15 and TRBJ1-3, with D perhaps TRBD1 (6 bases). Sequencing used non-adjacent lung tissue. The sequence derives from a human donor with non-small cell lung cancer. CDR3 region: CATSRTAEGGSGNTIYF. In DNA form, the CDR3 reads TGTGCCACCAGCAGGACAGCTGAAGGGGGCTCTGGAAACACCATATATTTT. Full variable domain (outside the CDR3, taken from reference TRBV15 and TRBJ1-3): DAMVIQNPRYQVTQFGKPVTLSCSQTLNHNVMYWYQQKSSQAPKLLFHYYDKDFNNEADTPDNFQSRRPNTSFCFLDIRSPGLGDTAMYLCATSRTAEGGSGNTIYFGEGSWLTVV.